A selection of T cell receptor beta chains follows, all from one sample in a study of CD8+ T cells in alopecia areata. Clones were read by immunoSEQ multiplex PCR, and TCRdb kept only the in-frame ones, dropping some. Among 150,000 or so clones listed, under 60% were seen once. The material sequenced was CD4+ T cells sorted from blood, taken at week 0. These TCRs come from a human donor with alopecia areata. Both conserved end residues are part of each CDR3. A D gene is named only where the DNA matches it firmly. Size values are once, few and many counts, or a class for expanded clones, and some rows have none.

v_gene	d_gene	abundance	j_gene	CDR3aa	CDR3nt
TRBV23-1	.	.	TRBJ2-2	CASSQPQEGGLVGELFF	TGCGCCAGCAGTCAACCCCAGGAGGGGGGCCTTGTCGGGGAGCTGTTTTTT
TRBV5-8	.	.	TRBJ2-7	CASRASGRRYEQYF	TGTGCCAGCAGGGCCTCGGGGAGACGCTACGAGCAGTACTTC
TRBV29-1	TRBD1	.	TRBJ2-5	CSVGTGGPGETQYF	TGCAGCGTTGGGACAGGGGGCCCCGGGGAGACCCAGTACTTC
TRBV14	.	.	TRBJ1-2	CASSQVGQRYGYTF	TGTGCCAGCAGCCAAGTCGGGCAGCGATATGGCTACACCTTC
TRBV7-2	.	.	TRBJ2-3	CASSPRQSTDTQYF	TGTGCCAGCAGCCCCAGGCAGTCAACAGATACGCAGTATTTT
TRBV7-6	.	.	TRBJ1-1	CASSLEQANTEAFF	TGTGCCAGCAGCTTAGAACAGGCGAACACTGAAGCTTTCTTT
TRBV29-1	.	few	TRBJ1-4	CSVGEDREKLFF	TGCAGCGTTGGGGAAGACAGAGAAAAACTGTTTTTT
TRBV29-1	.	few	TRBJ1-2	CSVDANYGYTF	TGCAGCGTTGATGCCAACTATGGCTACACCTTC
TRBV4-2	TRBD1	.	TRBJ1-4	CASSLQGADEKLFF	TGTGCCAGCAGCCTACAGGGGGCGGATGAAAAACTGTTTTTT
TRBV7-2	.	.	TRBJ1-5	CASSLEVGDQPQHF	TGTGCCAGCAGCTTAGAGGTCGGGGATCAGCCCCAGCATTTT
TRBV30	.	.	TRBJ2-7	CAWSVLSYEQYF	TGTGCCTGGAGTGTACTGTCGTACGAGCAGTACTTC
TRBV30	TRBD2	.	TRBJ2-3	CAWSLGLAGGRSTDTQYF	TGTGCCTGGAGTTTAGGTCTAGCGGGGGGGCGGAGCACAGATACGCAGTATTTT
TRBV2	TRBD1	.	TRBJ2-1	CASSPLGQGYNEQFF	TGTGCCAGCAGCCCCTTGGGACAGGGTTACAATGAGCAGTTCTTC
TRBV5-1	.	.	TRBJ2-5	CASSLVAAQETQYF	TGCGCCAGCAGCTTGGTGGCAGCCCAAGAGACCCAGTACTTC
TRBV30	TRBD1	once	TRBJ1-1	CACNRGVNTEAFF	TGTGCCTGTAACAGGGGAGTGAACACTGAAGCTTTCTTT
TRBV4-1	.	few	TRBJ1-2	CASSQEVAAPNYGYTF	TGCGCCAGCAGCCAAGAGGTGGCAGCCCCTAACTATGGCTACACCTTC
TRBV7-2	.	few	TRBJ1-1	CASSPGRTLTEAFF	TGTGCCAGCAGCCCGGGACGGACTCTGACTGAAGCTTTCTTT
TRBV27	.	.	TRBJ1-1	CASSLRLTTNTEAFF	TGTGCCAGCAGTTTGAGATTAACTACGAACACTGAAGCTTTCTTT
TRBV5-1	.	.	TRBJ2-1	CASTPEGSKSYNEQFF	TGCGCCAGCACCCCTGAAGGGTCCAAATCCTACAATGAGCAGTTCTTC
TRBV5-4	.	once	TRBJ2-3	CASSMGSRTDTQYF	TGTGCCAGCAGCATGGGGTCCCGCACAGATACGCAGTATTTT
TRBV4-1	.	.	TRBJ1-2	CASSQDGQGSNYGYTF	TGCGCCAGCAGCCAAGATGGGCAGGGATCTAACTATGGCTACACCTTC
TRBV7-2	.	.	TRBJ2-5	CASSLNSQETQYF	TGTGCCAGCAGCTTAAATAGCCAAGAGACCCAGTACTTC
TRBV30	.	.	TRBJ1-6	CAWSRRVSSYNSPLHF	TGTGCCTGGAGTAGGCGGGTGAGCTCCTATAATTCACCCCTCCACTTT
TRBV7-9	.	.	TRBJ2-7	CASSQGQEQYF	TGTGCCAGCAGCCAAGGACAAGAGCAGTACTTC
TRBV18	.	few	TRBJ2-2	CASSPTSRGNTGELFF	TGTGCCAGCTCACCAACCAGTCGGGGGAACACCGGGGAGCTGTTTTTT
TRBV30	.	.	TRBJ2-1	CAWMGFREQFF	TGTGCCTGGATGGGTTTCCGGGAGCAGTTCTTC
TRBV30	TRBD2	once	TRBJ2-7	CAWSRTSGFEQYF	TGTGCCTGGAGTAGGACTAGCGGGTTCGAGCAGTACTTC
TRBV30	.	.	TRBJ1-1	CAWSLPVRAFF	TGTGCCTGGAGTTTGCCTGTGAGGGCTTTCTTT
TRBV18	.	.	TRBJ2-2	CASSPRQNTGELFF	TGTGCCAGCTCACCAAGGCAGAACACCGGGGAGCTGTTTTTT
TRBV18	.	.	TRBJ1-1	CASSYGGPLGTEAFF	TGTGCCAGCTCTTACGGGGGCCCACTCGGGACTGAAGCTTTCTTT
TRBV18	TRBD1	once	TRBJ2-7	CASSARQGTYEQYF	TGTGCCAGCTCAGCCCGACAGGGAACCTACGAGCAGTACTTC
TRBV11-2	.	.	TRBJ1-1	CASSFAWGGGGTEAFF	TGTGCCAGCAGCTTCGCTTGGGGAGGAGGCGGCACTGAAGCTTTCTTT
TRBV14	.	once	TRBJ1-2	CASSQDGVGILGHGYTF	TGTGCCAGCAGCCAAGATGGGGTTGGGATCCTAGGGCATGGCTACACCTTC
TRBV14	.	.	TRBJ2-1	CASSQLTAGKIYNEQFF	TGTGCCAGCAGCCAACTAACGGCGGGGAAGATCTACAATGAGCAGTTCTTC
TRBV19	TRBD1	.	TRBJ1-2	CASSNAGQGSYGYTF	TGTGCCAGTAGTAATGCGGGACAGGGGTCCTATGGCTACACCTTC
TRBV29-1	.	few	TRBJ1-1	CSVDVEAFF	TGCAGCGTTGACGTTGAAGCTTTCTTT
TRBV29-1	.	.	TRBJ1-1	CSSCSGNTEAFF	TGCAGCTCATGTTCCGGTAACACTGAAGCTTTCTTT
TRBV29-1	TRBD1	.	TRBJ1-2	CSAWDSSGYTF	TGCAGCGCCTGGGACAGTAGTGGCTACACCTTC
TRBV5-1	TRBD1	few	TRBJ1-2	CASSLSPGQVNYGYTF	TGCGCCAGCAGCTTGAGCCCGGGACAGGTTAACTATGGCTACACCTTC
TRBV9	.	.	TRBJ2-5	CASTRGHGIQETQYF	TGTGCCAGCACCCGGGGCCATGGGATCCAAGAGACCCAGTACTTC
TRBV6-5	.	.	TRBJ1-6	CASSYLERANSPLHF	TGTGCCAGCAGTTACCTCGAAAGGGCTAATTCACCCCTCCACTTT
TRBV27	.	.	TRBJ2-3	CASSFTHSDTQYF	TGTGCCAGCAGTTTTACTCATTCAGATACGCAGTATTTT